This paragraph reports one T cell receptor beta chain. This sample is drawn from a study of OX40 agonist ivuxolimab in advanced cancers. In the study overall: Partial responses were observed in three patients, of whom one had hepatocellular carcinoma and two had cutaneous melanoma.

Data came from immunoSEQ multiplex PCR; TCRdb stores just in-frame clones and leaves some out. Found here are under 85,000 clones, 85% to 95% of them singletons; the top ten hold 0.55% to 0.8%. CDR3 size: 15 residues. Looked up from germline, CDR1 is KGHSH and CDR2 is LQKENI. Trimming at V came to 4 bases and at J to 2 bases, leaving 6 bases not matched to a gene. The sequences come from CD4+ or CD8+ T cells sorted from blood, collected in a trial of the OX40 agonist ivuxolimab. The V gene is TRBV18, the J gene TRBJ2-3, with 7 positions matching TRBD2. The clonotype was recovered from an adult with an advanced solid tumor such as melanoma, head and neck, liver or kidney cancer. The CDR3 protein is CASSLRGGPTDTQYF. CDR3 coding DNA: TGTGCCAGCTCACTCCGCGGGGGACCCACAGATACGCAGTATTTT.